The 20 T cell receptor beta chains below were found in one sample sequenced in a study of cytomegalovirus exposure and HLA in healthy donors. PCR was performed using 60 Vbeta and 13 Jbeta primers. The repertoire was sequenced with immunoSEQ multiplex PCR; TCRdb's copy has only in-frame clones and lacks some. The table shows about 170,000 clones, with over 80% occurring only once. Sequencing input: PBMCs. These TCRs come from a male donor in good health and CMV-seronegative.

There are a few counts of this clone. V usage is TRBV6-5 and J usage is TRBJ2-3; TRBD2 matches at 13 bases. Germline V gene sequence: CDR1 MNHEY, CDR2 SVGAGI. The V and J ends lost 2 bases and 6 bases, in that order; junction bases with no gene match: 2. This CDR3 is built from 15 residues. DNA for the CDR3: TGTGCCAGCAGTTACGCGACTAGCGGGGGGGATACGCAGTATTTT. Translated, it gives CASSYATSGGDTQYF.

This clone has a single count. The CDR3 nucleotides read TGTGCCAGCAGCCGAGTTCCGGGCTCTGGAAACACCATATATTTT. This codes for CASSRVPGSGNTIYF. The rearrangement joins TRBV7-8 to TRBJ1-3, with unresolved D. CDR3 size: 15 residues. Trimming shortened V by 5 bases and J by 0 bases, and 11 bases separated the two germline ends. The germline V gene encodes CDR1 SGHVS and CDR2 FQNEAQ.

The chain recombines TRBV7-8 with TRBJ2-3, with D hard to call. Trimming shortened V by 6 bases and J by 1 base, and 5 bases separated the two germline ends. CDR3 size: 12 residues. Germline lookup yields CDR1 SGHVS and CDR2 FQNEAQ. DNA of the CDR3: TGTGCCAGCAGAAGCGGCACAGATACGCAGTATTTT. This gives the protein CASRSGTDTQYF.

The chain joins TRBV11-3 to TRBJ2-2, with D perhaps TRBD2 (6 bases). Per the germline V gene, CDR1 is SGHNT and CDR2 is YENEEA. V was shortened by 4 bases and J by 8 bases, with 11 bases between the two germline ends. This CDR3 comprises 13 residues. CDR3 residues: CASSSQEGGELFF. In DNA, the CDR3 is TGTGCCAGCAGCTCCCAGGAGGGTGGGGAGCTGTTTTTT.

The CDR3 loop reads CASSSPPGVGSEAFF. The CDR3 bases are TGTGCCAGCAGTTCGCCCCCAGGGGTAGGCTCTGAAGCTTTCTTT. The rearrangement uses TRBV28 and TRBJ1-1, with TRBD1 as a possible D gene (6 bases). Trimming took off 4 bases at V and 6 bases at J, with 18 bases between the two ends. Germline V CDR1 and CDR2: MDHEN, SYDVKM. This CDR3 has 15 residues.

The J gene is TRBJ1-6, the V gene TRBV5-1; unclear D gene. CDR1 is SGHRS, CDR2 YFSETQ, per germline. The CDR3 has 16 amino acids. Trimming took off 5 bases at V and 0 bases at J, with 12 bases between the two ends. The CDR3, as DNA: TGCGCCAGCAGAACATTGGAGAGCTCCTATAATTCACCCCTCCACTTT. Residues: CASRTLESSYNSPLHF.

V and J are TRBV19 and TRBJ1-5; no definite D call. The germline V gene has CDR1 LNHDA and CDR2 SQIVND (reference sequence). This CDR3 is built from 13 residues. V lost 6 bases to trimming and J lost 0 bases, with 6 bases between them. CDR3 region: CASRRDSNQPQHF. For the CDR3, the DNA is TGTGCCAGTAGGAGAGATAGCAATCAGCCCCAGCATTTT.

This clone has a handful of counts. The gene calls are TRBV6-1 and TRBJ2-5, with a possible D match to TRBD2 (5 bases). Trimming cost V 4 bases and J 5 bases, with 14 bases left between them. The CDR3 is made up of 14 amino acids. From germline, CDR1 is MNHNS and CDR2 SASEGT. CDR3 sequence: CASSVGTRGETQYF. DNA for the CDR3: TGTGCCAGCAGTGTGGGCACCCGCGGGGAGACCCAGTACTTC.

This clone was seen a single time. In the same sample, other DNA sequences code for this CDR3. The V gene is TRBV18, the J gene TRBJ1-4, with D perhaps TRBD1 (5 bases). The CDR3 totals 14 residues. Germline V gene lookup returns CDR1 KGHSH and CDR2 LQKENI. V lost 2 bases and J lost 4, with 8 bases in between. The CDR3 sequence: CASSPSGINEKLFF. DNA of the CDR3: TGTGCCAGCTCACCATCAGGGATTAATGAAAAACTGTTTTTT.

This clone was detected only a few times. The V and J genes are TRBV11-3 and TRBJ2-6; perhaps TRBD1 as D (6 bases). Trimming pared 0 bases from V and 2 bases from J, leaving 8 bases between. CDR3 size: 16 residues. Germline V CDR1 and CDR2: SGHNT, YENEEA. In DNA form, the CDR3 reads TGTGCCAGCAGCTTAGAGTCAGGGGCTGGGGCCAACGTCCTGACTTTC. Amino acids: CASSLESGAGANVLTF.

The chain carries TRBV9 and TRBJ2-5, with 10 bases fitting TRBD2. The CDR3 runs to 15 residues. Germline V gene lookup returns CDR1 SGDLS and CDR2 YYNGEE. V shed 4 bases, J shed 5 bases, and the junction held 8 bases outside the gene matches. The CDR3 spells CASSPRLAGVETQYF. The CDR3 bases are TGTGCCAGCAGCCCCCGACTAGCGGGCGTGGAGACCCAGTACTTC.

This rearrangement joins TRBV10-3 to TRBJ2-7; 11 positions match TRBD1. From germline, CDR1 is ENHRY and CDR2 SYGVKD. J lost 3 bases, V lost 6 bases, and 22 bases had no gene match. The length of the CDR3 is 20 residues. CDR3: CAIRVLSRDRGVDGHYEQYF. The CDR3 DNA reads TGTGCCATCAGAGTACTAAGCCGGGACAGGGGGGTTGACGGTCACTACGAGCAGTACTTC.

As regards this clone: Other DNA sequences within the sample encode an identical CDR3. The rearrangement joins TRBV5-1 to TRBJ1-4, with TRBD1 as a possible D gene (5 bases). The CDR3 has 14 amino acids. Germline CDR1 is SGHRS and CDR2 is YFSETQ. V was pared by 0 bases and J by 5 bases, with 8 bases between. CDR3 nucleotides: TGCGCCAGCAGCTTGGGACAGCCCAATGAAAAACTGTTTTTT. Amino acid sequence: CASSLGQPNEKLFF.

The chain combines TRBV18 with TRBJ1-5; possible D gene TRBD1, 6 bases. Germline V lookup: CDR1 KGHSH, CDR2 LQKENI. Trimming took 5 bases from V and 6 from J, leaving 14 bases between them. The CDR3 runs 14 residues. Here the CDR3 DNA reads TGTGCCAGCTCAATTACAGGGCGCGGTCAGCCCCAGCATTTT. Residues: CASSITGRGQPQHF.

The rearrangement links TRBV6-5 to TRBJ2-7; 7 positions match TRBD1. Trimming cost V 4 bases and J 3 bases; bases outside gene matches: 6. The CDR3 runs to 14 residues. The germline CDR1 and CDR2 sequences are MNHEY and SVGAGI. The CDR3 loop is CASSSRDSYYEQYF. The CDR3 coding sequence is TGTGCCAGCAGTTCCCGGGACAGCTACTACGAGCAGTACTTC.

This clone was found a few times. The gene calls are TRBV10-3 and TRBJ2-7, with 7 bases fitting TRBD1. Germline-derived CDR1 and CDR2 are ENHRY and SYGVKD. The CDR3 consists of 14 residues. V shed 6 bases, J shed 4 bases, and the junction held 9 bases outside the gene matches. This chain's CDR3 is CAISLQGNGYEQYF. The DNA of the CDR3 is TGTGCCATCAGCCTACAGGGGAACGGTTACGAGCAGTACTTC.

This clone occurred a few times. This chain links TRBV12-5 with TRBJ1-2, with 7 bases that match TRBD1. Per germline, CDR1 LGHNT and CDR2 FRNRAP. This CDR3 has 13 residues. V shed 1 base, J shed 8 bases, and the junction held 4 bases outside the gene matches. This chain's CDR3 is CASGLETGLGYTF. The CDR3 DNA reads TGTGCTAGTGGTTTGGAGACAGGGCTGGGCTACACCTTC.

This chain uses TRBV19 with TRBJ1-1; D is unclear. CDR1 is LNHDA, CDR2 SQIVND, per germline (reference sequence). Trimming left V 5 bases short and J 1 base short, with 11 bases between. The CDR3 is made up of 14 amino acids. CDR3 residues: CASSQVRENTEAFF. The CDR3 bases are TGTGCCAGTAGTCAGGTTCGAGAGAACACTGAAGCTTTCTTT.

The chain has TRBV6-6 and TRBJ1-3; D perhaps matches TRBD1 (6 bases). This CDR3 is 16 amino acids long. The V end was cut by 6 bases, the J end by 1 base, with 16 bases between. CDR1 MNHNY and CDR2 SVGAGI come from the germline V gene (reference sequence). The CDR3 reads CASSFPGGGSGNTIYF. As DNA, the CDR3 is TGTGCCAGCAGCTTCCCGGGAGGGGGATCTGGAAACACCATATATTTT.

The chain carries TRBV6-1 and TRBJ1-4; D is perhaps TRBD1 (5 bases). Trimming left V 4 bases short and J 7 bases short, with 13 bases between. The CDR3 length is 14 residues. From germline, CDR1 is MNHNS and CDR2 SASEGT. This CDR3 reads CASSGGWSGEKLFF. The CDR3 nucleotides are TGTGCCAGCAGTGGGGGCTGGTCGGGTGAAAAACTGTTTTTT.